This T cell receptor (beta chain) emerged from a study of regulatory T cells in long-lasting Graves disease. The junction had 4 bases not matched to a gene; V was cut back by 6 bases and J by 5 bases. Germline CDR1 and CDR2: DFQATT and SNEGSKA (reference sequence). The CDR3 is 12 residues long. Library construction for TCR beta used iRepertoire HTBI primers and Arm-PCR of CDR3 regions. TCRdb recomputed calls from the multiplex PCR reads with MiXCR, one row per CDR3 protein. This sample has about 420,000 distinct CDR3 sequences, with about 17% found just once. Time point specified: newly diagnosed GD, antithyroid drugs for less than 3 months. Extracted RNA from PBMCs served as the source of the TCR library. This clonotype was recorded only once. As yet, its antigen is unknown. A much larger clone is a single base away; this may be a read error. Study results and caveats: Persistent disease preferred TRBV28, TRBJ1-2 and TRBJ2-5. Examination was confined to peripheral blood, excluding thyroid tissue.

The same data also went into a second study, on T cells in Graves' hyperthyroidism and ophthalmopathy. That investigation notes: In patients aged 18 to 65, hyperthyroidism was newly diagnosed, with duration under 2 months.

V gene TRBV20-1 combines with J gene TRBJ2-3; 8 bases line up with TRBD2. The clonotype was recovered from a woman under 30 with Graves disease. Sample: peripheral blood mononuclear cells (PBMCs), taken at new diagnosis, from a patient treated with antithyroid drugs. The CDR3, as DNA: TGCAGTGCCGAGCGGGAGTTAGATACGCAGTATTTT. Translated, it gives CSAERELDTQYF.